One and the same sample provided the 28 T cell receptor beta chains below, sequenced in a study of metastatic and nonmetastatic thyroid tumors. With MiXCR, TCRdb called clones anew from the PCR reads. The sample lists roughly 40,000 clones, about a sixth seen once, with 3% to 4.5% in the top ten. Treatment of any kind had been given to no patient before thyroid surgery. The sample taken for sequencing was blood. The receptors originated from a female donor with papillary thyroid cancer or a benign thyroid nodule (not recorded which). Some clones in this sample may be carry-over from other donors' samples.

The gene calls are TRBV6-5 and TRBJ1-2, with 9 bases lining up with TRBD1. The germline V gene encodes CDR1 MNHEY and CDR2 SVGAGI. This CDR3 contains 16 residues. The junction had 8 bases not matched to a gene; V was cut back by 0 bases and J by 6 bases. This CDR3 is CASSYSIATGGDGYTF. Written as DNA, the CDR3 is TGTGCCAGCAGTTACTCGATCGCGACAGGGGGAGATGGCTACACCTTC.

There are many counts of this clone. This chain connects TRBV9 to TRBJ2-1, with 15 bases fitting TRBD2. The V and J ends lost 0 bases and 4 bases, in that order; junction bases with no gene match: 8. The CDR3 has 19 residues. The V gene's germline CDR1 is SGDLS and CDR2 YYNGEE. The DNA for the CDR3 is TGTGCCAGCAGCGTAGCTGGGGGACTAGCGGGGGGAGGGTACAATGAGCAGTTCTTC. Its protein product is CASSVAGGLAGGGYNEQFF.

This clone was seen at least ten times. The chain employs TRBV29-1 and TRBJ2-7; 9 bases map to TRBD1. Losses at the gene ends were 7 bases for V and 4 bases for J; bases not matched to a gene: 8. Germline lookup yields CDR1 SQVTM and CDR2 ANQGSEA. The CDR3 contains 13 residues. The chain's CDR3 is CSAEQGANYEQYF. CDR3 nucleotides: TGCAGCGCGGAACAGGGGGCGAATTACGAGCAGTACTTC.

This clone was seen repeatedly, ten times or more. The rearrangement links TRBV29-1 to TRBJ2-1; 10 positions agree with TRBD1. Germline V gene data show CDR1 as SQVTM and CDR2 as ANQGSEA. With 1 base clipped from V and 6 bases from J, the junction kept 0 bases outside the gene matches. The CDR3 spans 13 residues. The CDR3 loop is CSVEGTGGNEQFF. CDR3 bases: TGCAGCGTTGAAGGGACAGGGGGCAATGAGCAGTTCTTC.

This clone was seen repeatedly, ten times or more. CDR3 coding DNA: TGTGCCAGCAGCTTAGGGTTTGGACAGGGAATGGAGACCCAGTACTTC. Translating gives CASSLGFGQGMETQYF. The V and J genes are TRBV7-9 and TRBJ2-5, with 8 bases matching TRBD1. CDR1 is SEHNR and CDR2 is FQNEAQ in the germline V gene (reference sequence). This CDR3 comprises 16 residues. Trimming at V came to 1 base and at J to 5 bases, leaving 9 bases not matched to a gene. Full variable domain (remainder filled in from reference TRBV7-9 and TRBJ2-5): DTGVSQNPRHKITKRGQNVTFRCDPISEHNRLYWYRQTLGQGPEFLTYFQNEAQLEKSRLLSDRFSAERPKGSFSTLEIQRTEQGDSAMYLCASSLGFGQGMETQYFGPGTRLLVL.

This clone was counted at least ten times. The chain employs TRBV4-2 and TRBJ2-3, with D perhaps matching TRBD1 or TRBD2 (6 bases each). CDR3 length: 18 amino acids. The germline CDR1 and CDR2 sequences are LGHNA and YNFKEQ. With 1 base removed from V and 6 bases from J, the gap between germline ends came to 23 bases. CDR3 sequence (DNA): TGTGCCAGCAGCCAAGTACTGTCCGGGGGCAGCTCTGTTGATACGCAGTATTTT. Protein sequence: CASSQVLSGGSSVDTQYF.

This clone was found many times. The rearrangement uses TRBV5-1 and TRBJ2-5, with a tentative D call TRBD2 (6 bases). The CDR3 is 14 amino acids. Trimming left V 3 bases short and J 5 bases short, with 14 bases between. CDR1 SGHRS and CDR2 YFSETQ come from the germline V gene. The CDR3 sequence is CASSSGLLGETQYF. The CDR3 region has the DNA TGCGCCAGCAGCTCGGGACTCTTGGGGGAGACCCAGTACTTC.

This clone was observed at least ten times. A read error may account for a junction end that differs from germline. Within the sample, other DNA sequences also encode this same CDR3. For the CDR3, the DNA is TGTGCCAGCAGTTTGTACCCGGGACAGGGTATATACGAGCAGTACTTT. This sequence encodes CASSLYPGQGIYEQYF. The rearrangement links TRBV27 to TRBJ2-7, with TRBD1 identical over 9 bases. The CDR3 has 16 residues. CDR1 MNHEY and CDR2 SMNVEV come from the germline V gene (reference sequence).

This clone was recorded at least ten times. The chain links TRBV27 to TRBJ2-7; TRBD2 aligns across 10 bases. Trimming took 7 bases from V and 4 from J; bases not matched to a gene: 7. The CDR3 spans 14 residues. Per the germline V gene, CDR1 is MNHEY and CDR2 is SMNVEV (reference sequence). For the CDR3, the DNA is TGTGCCAGCACTAGCGGGGGCGGACATTACGAGCAGTACTTC. The encoded protein is CASTSGGGHYEQYF.

This clone has only a few counts. The genes are TRBV20-1 and TRBJ2-1; D is uncertain. This CDR3 region has 12 residues. V was cut by 2 bases and J by 6 bases, with 8 bases left in between. The germline V gene has CDR1 DFQATT and CDR2 SNEGSKA (reference sequence). The CDR3 is CSARRIINEQFF. CDR3 coding DNA: TGCAGTGCTAGACGGATTATCAATGAGCAGTTCTTC.

This clone was counted at least ten times. The chain recombines TRBV4-2 with TRBJ2-3; TRBD1 matches at 12 bases. CDR1 and CDR2 (germline): LGHNA, YNFKEQ. Trimming at V came to 11 bases and at J to 5 bases, leaving 14 bases not matched to a gene. The CDR3 length is 16 residues. This chain's CDR3 is CAPYKTGTGGQDTQYF. The CDR3 DNA reads TGTGCCCCGTACAAGACCGGGACAGGGGGCCAAGATACGCAGTATTTT.

This clone has only a few counts. Mismatch with germline at one junction end may stem from a read error. The genes are TRBV6-5 and TRBJ2-2, with D maybe TRBD2 (5 bases). The germline V gene has CDR1 MNHEY and CDR2 SVGAGI. The CDR3 is made up of 16 amino acids. The CDR3 is CASSYSGLKSVGELFF. CDR3 nucleotide sequence: TGTGCCAGCAGTTACTCGGGCTTGAAGTCAGTCGGGGAACTGTTTTTT.

This clone was seen repeatedly, ten times or more. The genes are TRBV5-6 and TRBJ2-7; a weak D match, TRBD1 (6 bases). The CDR3 runs 15 residues. CDR1 is SGHDT and CDR2 is YYEEEE in the germline V gene. V was pared by 4 bases and J by 2 bases, with 16 bases between. CDR3 nucleotide sequence: TGTGCCAGCAGCCCGGCCGGGACACCCACCTACGAGCAGTACTTC. Translation: CASSPAGTPTYEQYF.

The table lists this clone with a count of one. This could be a read error, since a much larger clone is one nucleotide away. J is TRBJ1-2 and V is TRBV20-1; D is ambiguous. The germline V and J ends were trimmed by 0 bases and 2 bases, with 10 bases remaining between them. The CDR3 contains 14 residues. Germline V lookup: CDR1 DFQATT, CDR2 SNEGSKA (reference sequence). CDR3 sequence: CSARDRSANYGYTF. CDR3 nucleotides: TGCAGTGCTAGAGATAGAAGCGCGAACTATGGCTACACCTTC.

This clone was observed at least ten times. This chain joins TRBV18 and TRBJ2-5; possible D gene TRBD1, 6 bases. In germline, CDR1 is KGHSH, CDR2 LQKENI. V was clipped by 9 bases and J by 2 bases, with 10 bases between them. There are 12 residues in the CDR3. The chain's CDR3 is CARTGCQETQYF. In nucleotides, the CDR3 is TGTGCCAGGACAGGCTGTCAAGAGACCCAGTACTTC.

This rearrangement joins TRBV30 to TRBJ2-7; 8 nucleotides match TRBD1. Germline trimming cut 3 bases from V and 5 bases from J; bases unmatched to any gene: 12. Germline CDR1 reads GTSNPN; CDR2 reads SVGIG (reference sequence). This CDR3 is built from 15 residues. The CDR3 protein is CAWRRPWTGKHEQYF. The CDR3 DNA is TGTGCCTGGAGGCGACCCTGGACAGGGAAACACGAGCAGTACTTC.

This clone was recorded at least ten times. The chain links TRBV2 to TRBJ2-1; perhaps TRBD2 as D (5 bases). Germline values: CDR1 SNHLY, CDR2 FYNNEI. Trimming removed 2 bases from V and 10 bases from J, with 21 bases in between. This CDR3 comprises 16 residues. The CDR3 sequence: CASSESTRPPTGEQFF. CDR3 nucleotide sequence: TGTGCCAGCAGTGAATCGACACGACCCCCGACGGGAGAGCAGTTCTTC.

Ten or more counts support this clone. CDR3 bases: TGTGCCAGCAGTTGGACGGGTTCAGAGGGCTACACCTTC. It is translated as CASSWTGSEGYTF. The rearrangement links TRBV28 to TRBJ1-2; D ambiguous. The V gene's germline CDR1 is MDHEN and CDR2 SYDVKM. V dropped 4 bases and J dropped 8 bases, with 14 bases sitting between them. The CDR3 runs 13 residues.

This clone showed up many times. The V and J genes are TRBV5-6 and TRBJ1-5; tentative D call: TRBD1 (6 bases). Germline CDR1 is SGHDT and CDR2 is YYEEEE. Trimming removed 4 bases at V and 0 bases at J, with 14 bases between. This CDR3 has 16 residues. The CDR3 DNA sequence: TGTGCCAGCAGCCCAGGGGCTGGGGGTAGCAATCAGCCCCAGCATTTT. This translates into CASSPGAGGSNQPQHF. Supplemented by reference TRBV5-6 and TRBJ1-5, the full variable domain reads DAGVTQSPTHLIKTRGQQVTLRCSPKSGHDTVSWYQQALGQGPQFIFQYYEEEERQRGNFPDRFSGHQFPNYSSELNVNALLLGDSALYLCASSPGAGGSNQPQHFGDGTRLSIL.

This clone was detected ten times or more. The chain joins TRBV10-1 to TRBJ2-3; the D gene is possibly TRBD2 (6 bases). Germline V gene data show CDR1 as WNHNN and CDR2 as SYGVQD (reference sequence). Deletions cut 3 bases from V and 0 bases from J, with 13 bases between. The CDR3 extends over 16 amino acids. Here the CDR3 DNA reads TGCGCCAGCAGTGACCCCGGGACTGATAGCACAGATACGCAGTATTTT. Its protein product is CASSDPGTDSTDTQYF.

In its sample, this clone was seen once. The V gene is TRBV5-4, the J gene TRBJ2-1; D is unresolved. From germline, CDR1 is SGHNT and CDR2 YYREEE (reference sequence). CDR3 size: 15 residues. Trimming shortened V by 2 bases and J by 7 bases, and 16 bases separated the two germline ends. The CDR3, as DNA: TGTGCCAGCAGCTTTTGTGTTCCACACCTTAATGAGCAGTTCTTC. Protein product: CASSFCVPHLNEQFF.

With regard to this clone: Given a much more abundant clone one base away, this may be a read error. The V and J genes are TRBV28 and TRBJ2-6, with D perhaps TRBD1 (6 bases). The V end was cut by 3 bases, the J end by 4 bases, with 16 bases between. The CDR3 totals 17 residues. The germline V gene has CDR1 MDHEN and CDR2 SYDVKM. This CDR3 is CASSFGDTGMGANVLTF. The DNA for the CDR3 is TGTGCCAGCAGTTTTGGGGACACAGGGATGGGGGCCAACGTCCTGACTTTC.

In this sample, this clone turned up many times. A read error may be the cause here, since a much bigger clone is one base away. Distinct nucleotide sequences in the sample also encode this CDR3. This rearrangement joins TRBV20-1 to TRBJ1-6; TRBD1 is a possible D gene (5 bases). The CDR3 is made up of 13 amino acids. V was clipped by 3 bases and J by 10 bases, with 13 bases between them. CDR1 is DFQATT, CDR2 SNEGSKA, per germline (reference sequence). DNA of the CDR3: TGCAGTGCTAGGAGGCAGGGTCCCTCACCCCTCCACTTT. The encoded protein is CSARRQGPSPLHF.

In this sample, this clone turned up many times. This chain uses TRBV6-4 with TRBJ2-3; TRBD2 matches at 7 bases. Germline V gene lookup returns CDR1 MRHNA and CDR2 SNTAGT. This CDR3 has 17 amino acids. With V trimmed by 3 bases and J by 8 bases, 17 bases remained unmatched. The CDR3 sequence: CASSEGGASGDLGTQYF. CDR3 DNA: TGTGCCAGCAGTGAAGGCGGGGCTAGCGGTGACCTAGGTACGCAGTATTTT.

The CDR3 sequence is CASSPGGGGYNEQFF. The DNA of the CDR3 is TGCGCCAGCAGCCCCGGGGGGGGAGGGTACAATGAGCAGTTCTTC. This chain links TRBV5-1 with TRBJ2-1; 8 bases line up with TRBD2. There are 15 residues in the CDR3. J gave up 4 bases and V 4 bases, and 7 bases lay outside the gene matches. Germline V gene sequence: CDR1 SGHRS, CDR2 YFSETQ.

This clone is judged medium-sized (0.01 to 0.1%). The DNA for the CDR3 is TGTGCCTGGGATAGACAGACGAACACCGGGGAGCTGTTTTTT. Amino acid sequence: CAWDRQTNTGELFF. V is TRBV30 and J is TRBJ2-2; the D gene is possibly TRBD1 (5 bases). The CDR3 sequence is 14 residues long. The V end lost 5 bases, the J end lost 0 bases, and 10 bases lay between the germline ends. Germline V CDR1 and CDR2: GTSNPN, SVGIG (reference sequence). The entire variable domain, with the rest obtained from reference TRBV30 and TRBJ2-2, is as follows: SQTIHQWPATLVQPVGSPLSLECTVEGTSNPNLYWYRQAAGRGLQLLFYSVGIGQISSEVPQNLSASRPQDRQFILSSKKLLLSDSGFYLCAWDRQTNTGELFFGEGSRLTVL.

This clone has ten or more counts. CDR3 loop: CASSSTRTTPGNTIYF. CDR3 DNA sequence: TGTGCCAGCAGTTCCACTCGGACTACCCCTGGAAACACCATATATTTT. This chain connects TRBV28 to TRBJ1-3; D is unclear. CDR3 length equals 16 residues. Germline V gene lookup returns CDR1 MDHEN and CDR2 SYDVKM. Trimming removed 4 bases at V and 2 bases at J, with 15 bases between.

This clone was counted at least ten times. The chain recombines TRBV20-1 with TRBJ2-5; D is possibly TRBD2 (6 bases). Trimming stripped 0 bases from V and 3 bases from J, with 17 bases between. Germline lookup yields CDR1 DFQATT and CDR2 SNEGSKA (reference sequence). The CDR3 covers 16 residues. The CDR3 DNA follows: TGCAGTGCTAGAGACTTCGTGGGACTCCCGAAAGAGACCCAGTACTTC. This translates into CSARDFVGLPKETQYF.